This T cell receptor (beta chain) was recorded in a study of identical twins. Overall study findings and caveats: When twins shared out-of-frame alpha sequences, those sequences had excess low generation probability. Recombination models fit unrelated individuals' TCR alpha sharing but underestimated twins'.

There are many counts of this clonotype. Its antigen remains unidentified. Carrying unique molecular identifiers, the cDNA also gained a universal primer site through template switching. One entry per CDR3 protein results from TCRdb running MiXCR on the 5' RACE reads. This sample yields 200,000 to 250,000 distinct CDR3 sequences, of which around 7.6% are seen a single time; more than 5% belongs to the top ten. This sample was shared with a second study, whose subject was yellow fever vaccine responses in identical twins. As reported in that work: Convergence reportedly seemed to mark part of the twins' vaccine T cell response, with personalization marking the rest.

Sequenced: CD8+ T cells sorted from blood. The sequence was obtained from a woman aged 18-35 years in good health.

CDR3 DNA sequence: TGCAGCGTTGATTTTCTTCGGGCGGGTTCTAGTACCGACAATGAGCAGTTCTTC. Its translation is CSVDFLRAGSSTDNEQFF. The gene calls are TRBV29-1 and TRBJ2-1, with a weak D call TRBD2 (5 bases). This CDR3 is built from 18 residues. Germline V gene sequence: CDR1 SQVTM, CDR2 ANQGSEA. The ends were cut back, 3 bases at V and 5 bases at J, with 26 bases in the middle.